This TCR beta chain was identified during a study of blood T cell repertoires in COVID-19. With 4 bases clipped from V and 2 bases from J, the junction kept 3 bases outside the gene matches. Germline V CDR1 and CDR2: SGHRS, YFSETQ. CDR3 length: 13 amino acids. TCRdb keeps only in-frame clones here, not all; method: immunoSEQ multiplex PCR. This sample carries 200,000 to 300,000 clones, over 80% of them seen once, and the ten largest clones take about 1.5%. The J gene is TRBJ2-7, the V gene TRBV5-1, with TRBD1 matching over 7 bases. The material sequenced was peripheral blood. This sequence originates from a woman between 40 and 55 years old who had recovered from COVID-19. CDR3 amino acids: CASSPGQTYEQYF. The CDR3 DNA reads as TGCGCCAGCAGCCCGGGACAGACCTACGAGCAGTACTTC.